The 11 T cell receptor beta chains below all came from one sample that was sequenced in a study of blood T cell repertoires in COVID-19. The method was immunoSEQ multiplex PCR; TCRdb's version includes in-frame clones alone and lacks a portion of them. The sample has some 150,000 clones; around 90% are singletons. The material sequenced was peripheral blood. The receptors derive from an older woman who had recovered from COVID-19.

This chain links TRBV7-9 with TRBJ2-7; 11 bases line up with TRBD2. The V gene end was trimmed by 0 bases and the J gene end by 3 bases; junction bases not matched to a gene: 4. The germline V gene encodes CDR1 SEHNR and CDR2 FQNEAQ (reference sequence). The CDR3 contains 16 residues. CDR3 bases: TGTGCCAGCAGCTTAGCTCTAGCGGGGGGTTTCTACGAGCAGTACTTC. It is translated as CASSLALAGGFYEQYF. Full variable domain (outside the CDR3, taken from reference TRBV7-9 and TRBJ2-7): DTGVSQNPRHKITKRGQNVTFRCDPISEHNRLYWYRQTLGQGPEFLTYFQNEAQLEKSRLLSDRFSAERPKGSFSTLEIQRTEQGDSAMYLCASSLALAGGFYEQYFGPGTRLTVT.

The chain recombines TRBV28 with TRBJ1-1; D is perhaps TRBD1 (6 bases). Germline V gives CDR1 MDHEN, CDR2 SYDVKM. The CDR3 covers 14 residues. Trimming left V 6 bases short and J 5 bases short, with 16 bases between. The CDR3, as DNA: TGTGCCAGCAGATTAACAGGGATCCTAACTGAAGCTTTCTTT. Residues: CASRLTGILTEAFF. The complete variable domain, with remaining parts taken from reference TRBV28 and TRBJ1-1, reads DVKVTQSSRYLVKRTGEKVFLECVQDMDHENMFWYRQDPGLGLRLIYFSYDVKMKEKGDIPEGYSVSREKKERFSLILESASTNQTSMYLCASRLTGILTEAFFGQGTRLTVV.

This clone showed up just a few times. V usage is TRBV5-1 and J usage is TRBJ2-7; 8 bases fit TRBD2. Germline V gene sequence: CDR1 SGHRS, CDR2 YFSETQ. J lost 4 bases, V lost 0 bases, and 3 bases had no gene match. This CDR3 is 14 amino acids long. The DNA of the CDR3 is TGCGCCAGCAGCTTGGGGGGACTAGAGTACGAGCAGTACTTC. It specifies CASSLGGLEYEQYF.

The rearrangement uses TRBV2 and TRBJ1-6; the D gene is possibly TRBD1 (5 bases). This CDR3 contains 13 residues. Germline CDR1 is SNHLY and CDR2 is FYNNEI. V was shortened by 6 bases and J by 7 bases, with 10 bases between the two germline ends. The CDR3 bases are TGTGCCAGCAGCATAAGGGGAAATTCACCCCTCCACTTT. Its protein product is CASSIRGNSPLHF.

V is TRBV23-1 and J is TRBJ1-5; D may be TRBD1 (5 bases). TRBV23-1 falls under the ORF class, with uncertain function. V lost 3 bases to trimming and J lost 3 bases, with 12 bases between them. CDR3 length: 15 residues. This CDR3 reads CASSQRQRDNQPQHF. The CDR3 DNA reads TGCGCCAGCAGTCAGAGACAGCGGGACAATCAGCCCCAGCATTTT.

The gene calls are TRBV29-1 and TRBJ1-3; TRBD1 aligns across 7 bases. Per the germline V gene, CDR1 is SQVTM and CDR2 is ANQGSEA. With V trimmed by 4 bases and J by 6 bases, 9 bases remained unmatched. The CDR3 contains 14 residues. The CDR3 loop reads CSVVRQGVENTIYF. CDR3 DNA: TGCAGCGTTGTAAGGCAGGGGGTTGAAAACACCATATATTTT.

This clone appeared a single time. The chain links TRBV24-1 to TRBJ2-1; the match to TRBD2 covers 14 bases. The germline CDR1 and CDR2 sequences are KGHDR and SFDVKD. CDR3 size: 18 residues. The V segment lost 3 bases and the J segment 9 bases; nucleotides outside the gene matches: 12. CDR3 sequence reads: CATSDPGLAGGPPGEQFF. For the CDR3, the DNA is TGTGCCACCAGTGATCCCGGACTAGCGGGGGGTCCGCCAGGTGAGCAGTTCTTC.

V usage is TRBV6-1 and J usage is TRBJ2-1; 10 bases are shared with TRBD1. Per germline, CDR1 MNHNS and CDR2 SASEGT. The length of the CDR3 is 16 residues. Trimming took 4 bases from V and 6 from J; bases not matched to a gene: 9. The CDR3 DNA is TGTGCCAGCAGTGCGGGACAGGGGAGGAATCTCAATGAGCAGTTCTTC. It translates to CASSAGQGRNLNEQFF.

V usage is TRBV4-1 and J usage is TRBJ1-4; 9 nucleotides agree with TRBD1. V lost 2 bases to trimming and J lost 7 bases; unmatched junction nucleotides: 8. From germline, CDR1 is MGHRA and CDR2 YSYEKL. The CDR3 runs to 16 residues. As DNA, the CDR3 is TGCGCCAGCAGCCAACAGAGGACAGGGGTCGGTGAAAAACTGTTTTTT. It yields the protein CASSQQRTGVGEKLFF.

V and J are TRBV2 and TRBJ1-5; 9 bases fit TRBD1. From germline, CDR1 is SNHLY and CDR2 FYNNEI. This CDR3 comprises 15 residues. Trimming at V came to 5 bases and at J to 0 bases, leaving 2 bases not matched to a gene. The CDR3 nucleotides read TGTGCCAGCAGTTGGGACAGGGCTAGCAATCAGCCCCAGCATTTT. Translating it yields CASSWDRASNQPQHF. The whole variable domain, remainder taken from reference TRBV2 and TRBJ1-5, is EPEVTQTPSHQVTQMGQEVILRCVPISNHLYFYWYRQILGQKVEFLVSFYNNEISEKSEIFDDQFSVERPDGSNFTLKIRSTKLEDSAMYFCASSWDRASNQPQHFGDGTRLSIL.

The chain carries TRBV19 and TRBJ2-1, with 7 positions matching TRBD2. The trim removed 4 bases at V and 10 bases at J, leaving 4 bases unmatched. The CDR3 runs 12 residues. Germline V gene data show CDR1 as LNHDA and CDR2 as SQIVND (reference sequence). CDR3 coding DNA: TGTGCCAGTAGTAGGACTAGTTGGGAGCAGTTCTTC. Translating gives CASSRTSWEQFF.